This T cell receptor (beta chain) was captured in a study of T cells in localized non-small cell lung cancer. Points on this clone: No antigen is known for it.

Produced via immunoSEQ multiplex PCR; TCRdb's table is partial and in-frame only. This sample has about 70,000 clones; 85% to 90% occur once, and the top ten carry just over 20%. Study findings and constraints: Those with higher blood T cell density had longer overall survival. The tumor had only one region sequenced, so heterogeneity remains possible. The study detected a median about 60 of the top 100 tumor clones in adjacent lung. There was higher T cell clonality in uninvolved adjacent lung than in tumor, and it was highest there.

The CDR3 length is 16 residues. In germline, CDR1 is SGHNT, CDR2 YYREEE (reference sequence). Trimming removed 4 bases from V and 3 bases from J; junction bases left unmatched: 11. This clonotype was sampled from a male donor at least 60 years old with stage III squamous cell lung carcinoma. The rearrangement links TRBV5-4 to TRBJ2-7; 9 bases fit TRBD1. The source was peripheral blood, collected before any cancer treatment. This CDR3 reads CASSPHTGTGFYEQYF. The CDR3 region has the DNA TGTGCCAGCAGCCCACACACCGGGACAGGGTTCTACGAGCAGTACTTC. The full variable domain, with the rest looked up from reference TRBV5-4 and TRBJ2-7, is ETGVTQSPTHLIKTRGQQVTLRCSSQSGHNTVSWYQQALGQGPQFIFQYYREEENGRGNFPPRFSGLQFPNYSSELNVNALELDDSALYLCASSPHTGTGFYEQYFGPGTRLTVT.